The subject of this entry is one T cell receptor (beta chain). Per germline, CDR1 LGHNA and CDR2 YSLEER. CDR3 size: 17 residues. Between the trimmed V and J ends, which lost 0 bases and 7 bases, there was a span of 18 bases. Sequenced by immunoSEQ multiplex PCR; TCRdb stores in-frame clones only, minus some. The sample contains 2 million to 2.5 million clones, 85% to 95% of which appear only once. This specimen belongs to a study of shared clonotypes between healthy human individuals. Terminally differentiated effector memory CD45RA+ cells were excluded from the naive CD8 cells, which were CD45RO-negative and positively selected for CCR7.

Sequenced material: naive CD8+ T cells sorted from blood. The V gene is TRBV4-3, the J gene TRBJ2-2; D possibly uses TRBD1 or TRBD2 (5 bases each). This TCR was recovered from a man in his late teens or twenties in good health. In nucleotides, the CDR3 is TGCGCCAGCAGCCAAGATTGGGACGGAGAGGGCCGCGGGGAGCTGTTTTTT. It yields the protein CASSQDWDGEGRGELFF.